This T cell receptor (beta chain) was found in a study of T cells after yellow fever vaccination. Overall study: Fractions with few cells were prepared using SMART-Seq v4 Ultra Low Input. General study findings and limits: Most primary-vaccination clones recurred post-booster (around 97% CD4, 88% CD8). Compared with primary, the secondary response was weaker and peaked at day 5, not 15.

A universal primer site and UMIs were added as TCR cDNA was made by 5'RACE template switching. TCRdb used MiXCR to reprocess the 5' RACE reads, holding one entry per CDR3 protein. The data show tens of thousands of distinct CDR3 sequences, with around 7% seen just once and around 38% held by the top ten. V was clipped by 6 bases and J by 6 bases; unmatched bases: 13. Germline lookup yields CDR1 DFQATT and CDR2 SNEGSKA (reference sequence). This CDR3 region has 16 residues. This clonotype was detected many times. Its antigen is currently unknown. V usage is TRBV20-1 and J usage is TRBJ2-1; TRBD2 agrees at 11 bases. The material sequenced was CD8+ T cells sorted from PBMCs, taken on the day of the yellow fever booster vaccination. The receptor's source is a man aged 25-45 years who received the YFV17D yellow fever vaccine. CDR3 coding DNA: TGCAGTGCGCCCAAACTAGCGGGAGAGTCTATCAATGAGCAGTTCTTC. Its translation is CSAPKLAGESINEQFF.